This T cell receptor (beta chain) was profiled in a study of shared clonotypes between healthy human individuals. Looked up from germline, CDR1 is SGHAT and CDR2 is FQDESV (reference sequence). This CDR3 contains 14 residues. V dropped 5 bases and J dropped 2; count of bases not matched to a gene: 6. Profiling relied on immunoSEQ multiplex PCR, and the TCRdb table lists in-frame clones only, not all of them. Here the sample spans hundreds of thousands of clones, 95% being singletons. Naive CD8 isolation took CD45RO-negative cells positively selected for CCR7 and excluded terminally differentiated effector memory CD45RA+ cells.

The clonotype originates from a woman aged 25-40 years in good health. Specimen: naive CD8+ T cells sorted from blood. The chain uses TRBV11-1 and TRBJ2-7; 7 bases map to TRBD1. Written as DNA, the CDR3 is TGTGCCAGCAGCCCCCTGGGACAGACCTACGAGCAGTACTTC. Amino acid sequence: CASSPLGQTYEQYF.